These 22 T cell receptor beta chains were sequenced from one sample in a study of blood T cell repertoires in COVID-19 (dated by TCRdb to the early 2020s). Libraries were made using the immunoSEQ multiplex PCR assay. The table was pulled from immuneACCESS by TCRdb, which kept in-frame rearrangements only. Such tables lose some clones; where checked, under half of the loss comes from unresolved V genes, and the rest has no known cause. The table for this sample lists 190,000 or so clones; more than 70% of them were counted only once. Of the sample, 6.5% to 9% falls within the top ten clones. The sequencing sample was made of PBMCs or T cells enriched from blood (not recorded which). The receptors were sampled from a young woman who had recovered from COVID-19.

V is TRBV29-1 and J is TRBJ2-5; the match to TRBD2 covers 7 bases. The CDR3 extends over 14 amino acids. Germline V lookup: CDR1 SQVTM, CDR2 ANQGSEA. After removal of 4 bases from V and 4 bases from J, the junction contained 9 bases not matched to a gene. CDR3: CSVAHGSGGETQYF. CDR3 DNA: TGCAGCGTTGCCCACGGCTCGGGAGGAGAGACCCAGTACTTC.

This clone was seen more than once but under ten times. The CDR3: CASSSFWSDRGQNEQFF. CDR3 bases: TGTGCCAGCAGCTCTTTTTGGAGTGACAGGGGGCAAAATGAGCAGTTCTTC. This rearrangement joins TRBV5-8 to TRBJ2-1, with 10 bases that match TRBD1. Germline loops: CDR1 SGHTS, CDR2 YDEGEE. The J segment lost 7 bases and the V segment lost 3 bases, leaving 13 bases of the junction unmatched. The CDR3 totals 17 residues.

The chain carries TRBV5-4 and TRBJ1-1, with D possibly being TRBD1 (5 bases). This CDR3 has 13 amino acids. Trimming removed 3 bases from V and 1 base from J, with 7 bases in between. Germline V gene data show CDR1 as SGHNT and CDR2 as YYREEE (reference sequence). This CDR3 reads CASSSQGNTEAFF. For the CDR3, the DNA is TGTGCCAGCAGCTCCCAGGGGAACACTGAAGCTTTCTTT.

The chain couples TRBV28 to TRBJ1-5; 7 positions match TRBD1. CDR1 and CDR2 from the germline V gene are MDHEN and SYDVKM. CDR3 length: 14 amino acids. The trim removed 6 bases at V and 5 bases at J, leaving 7 bases unmatched. CDR3 amino acids: CASRNRQGYQPQHF. The CDR3, as DNA: TGTGCCAGCAGAAACCGACAGGGCTATCAGCCCCAGCATTTT. The whole variable domain, remainder taken from reference TRBV28 and TRBJ1-5, is DVKVTQSSRYLVKRTGEKVFLECVQDMDHENMFWYRQDPGLGLRLIYFSYDVKMKEKGDIPEGYSVSREKKERFSLILESASTNQTSMYLCASRNRQGYQPQHFGDGTRLSIL.

The chain joins TRBV3-1 (or the pseudogene TRBV3-2) to TRBJ1-5, with TRBD1 matching over 9 bases. Losses at the gene ends were 1 base for V and 5 bases for J; bases not matched to a gene: 6. Germline lookup yields CDR1 LGHDT and CDR2 YNNKEL (reference sequence). The CDR3 runs 16 residues. This CDR3 reads CASSQGGDREHQPQHF. The CDR3 DNA reads TGTGCCAGCAGCCAAGGGGGGGACAGGGAACATCAGCCCCAGCATTTT.

V and J are TRBV2 and TRBJ1-6, with D unresolved. Germline CDR1 reads SNHLY; CDR2 reads FYNNEI. Trimming took 7 bases from V and 6 from J, leaving 19 bases between them. The CDR3 extends over 16 amino acids. The CDR3 is CASIPSRGSFNSPLHF. The DNA for the CDR3 is TGTGCCAGCATTCCCTCCCGGGGTTCGTTTAATTCACCCCTCCACTTT.

The rearrangement uses TRBV28 and TRBJ1-5; D might be TRBD1 (6 bases). CDR1 and CDR2 from the germline V gene are MDHEN and SYDVKM. Trimming removed 1 base from V and 3 bases from J, with 13 bases in between. The CDR3 extends over 16 amino acids. CDR3 nucleotides: TGTGCCAGCAGTTTATATCGGGACACCGTCAATCAGCCCCAGCATTTT. Translation: CASSLYRDTVNQPQHF. Full variable domain (outside the CDR3, taken from reference TRBV28 and TRBJ1-5): DVKVTQSSRYLVKRTGEKVFLECVQDMDHENMFWYRQDPGLGLRLIYFSYDVKMKEKGDIPEGYSVSREKKERFSLILESASTNQTSMYLCASSLYRDTVNQPQHFGDGTRLSIL.

The J gene is TRBJ2-1, the V gene TRBV16; D is uncertain. CDR3 length equals 14 residues. Per the germline V gene, CDR1 is KGHSY and CDR2 is FQNENV. Trimming pared 3 bases from V and 4 bases from J, leaving 10 bases between. CDR3 DNA sequence: TGTGCCAGCAGCCACACTGCGGAGTACAATGAGCAGTTCTTC. Translating it yields CASSHTAEYNEQFF.

The rearrangement links TRBV12-3 or TRBV12-4 to TRBJ2-7; no reliable D call. This CDR3 is built from 13 residues. Trimming removed 0 bases at V and 3 bases at J, with 6 bases between. The CDR3: CASSLAAYYEQYF. For the CDR3, the DNA is TGTGCCAGCAGTTTAGCCGCGTACTACGAGCAGTACTTC.

This rearrangement joins TRBV10-3 to TRBJ2-7; 7 bases are shared with TRBD2. With V trimmed by 4 bases and J by 3 bases, 6 bases remained unmatched. CDR1 and CDR2 (germline): ENHRY, SYGVKD. The CDR3 is 14 residues long. CDR3 coding DNA: TGTGCCATCAGTGCATTGTCGGGGGGCTACGAGCAGTACTTC. It translates to CAISALSGGYEQYF.

The genes are TRBV30 and TRBJ1-5; tentative D call: TRBD1 (5 bases). The CDR3 is 13 amino acids. Trimming pared 2 bases from V and 3 bases from J, leaving 8 bases between. Per the germline V gene, CDR1 is GTSNPN and CDR2 is SVGIG (reference sequence). The CDR3 bases are TGTGCCTGGAGTCGGGGGGACAATCAGCCCCAGCATTTT. Translation: CAWSRGDNQPQHF. Drawing the rest from reference TRBV30 and TRBJ1-5, the complete variable domain is SQTIHQWPATLVQPVGSPLSLECTVEGTSNPNLYWYRQAAGRGLQLLFYSVGIGQISSEVPQNLSASRPQDRQFILSSKKLLLSDSGFYLCAWSRGDNQPQHFGDGTRLSIL.

J is TRBJ2-5 and V is TRBV7-2; D is possibly TRBD1 (6 bases). The CDR3 is made up of 18 amino acids. Germline V gene sequence: CDR1 SGHTA, CDR2 FQGNSA. The ends were cut back, 4 bases at V and 3 bases at J, with 24 bases in the middle. The CDR3 sequence is CASSSDRAGEFMKETQYF. The CDR3 nucleotides are TGTGCCAGCAGCTCGGATAGGGCAGGGGAATTTATGAAAGAGACCCAGTACTTC.

The chain recombines TRBV3-1 (or the pseudogene TRBV3-2) with TRBJ1-6, with TRBD1 as a possible D gene (5 bases). The CDR3 totals 15 residues. The germline V gene encodes CDR1 LGHDT and CDR2 YNNKEL (reference sequence). The V end lost 1 base, the J end lost 7 bases, and 11 bases lay between the germline ends. CDR3 DNA: TGTGCCAGCAGCCAAGGTCAGTGGGGCAATTCACCCCTCCACTTT. Translated: CASSQGQWGNSPLHF.

The V and J genes are TRBV7-8 and TRBJ1-2; 9 bases agree with TRBD1. From germline, CDR1 is SGHVS and CDR2 FQNEAQ. The J segment lost 3 bases and the V segment lost 2 bases, leaving 4 bases of the junction unmatched. The CDR3 contains 15 residues. The CDR3 is CASSLQRTGDYGYTF. For the CDR3, the DNA is TGTGCCAGCAGCTTACAGCGGACAGGGGACTATGGCTACACCTTC.

V is TRBV7-9 and J is TRBJ2-5, with 10 bases fitting TRBD2. Germline loops: CDR1 SEHNR, CDR2 FQNEAQ (reference sequence). The CDR3 runs 14 residues. Losses at the gene ends were 5 bases for V and 3 bases for J; bases not matched to a gene: 3. CDR3 region: CASSLGLAEETQYF. The CDR3 nucleotides are TGTGCCAGCAGCCTCGGACTAGCGGAAGAGACCCAGTACTTC.

V usage is TRBV5-1 and J usage is TRBJ1-2; D is possibly TRBD1 (5 bases). The V gene lost 0 bases and the J gene lost 8 bases, with 11 bases spanning the gap. Germline V lookup: CDR1 SGHRS, CDR2 YFSETQ. The CDR3 length is 13 residues. CDR3 sequence (DNA): TGCGCCAGCAGCTTGGAGCCCTCAGGGGGCTACACCTTC. This encodes CASSLEPSGGYTF.

This chain uses TRBV5-1 with TRBJ2-7; D perhaps matches TRBD2 (5 bases). V lost 2 bases and J 2 bases, leaving 8 bases between the germline ends. The germline V gene encodes CDR1 SGHRS and CDR2 YFSETQ. The CDR3 has 13 residues. CDR3 sequence: CASSFGLTYEQYF. Here the CDR3 DNA reads TGCGCCAGCAGCTTTGGACTGACCTACGAGCAGTACTTC.

This chain joins TRBV30 and TRBJ1-1; D not resolved. This CDR3 comprises 13 residues. The V end lost 3 bases, the J end lost 5 bases, and 13 bases lay between the germline ends. Germline CDR1 is GTSNPN and CDR2 is SVGIG (reference sequence). The CDR3 sequence is CAWSLYPPTEAFF. The CDR3 DNA reads TGTGCCTGGAGCTTATATCCCCCTACTGAAGCTTTCTTT.

The chain couples TRBV5-1 to TRBJ1-2; 7 positions match TRBD1. Germline V gene sequence: CDR1 SGHRS, CDR2 YFSETQ. This CDR3 region has 15 residues. Trimming took 4 bases from V and 2 from J; bases not matched to a gene: 8. The CDR3 is CASSANPQGNYGYTF. The CDR3 coding sequence is TGCGCCAGCAGCGCTAACCCACAGGGGAACTATGGCTACACCTTC.

This clone was seen a handful of times. The chain carries TRBV4-1 and TRBJ1-1, with D uncertain. This CDR3 has 15 residues. Germline values: CDR1 MGHRA, CDR2 YSYEKL. The germline V and J ends were trimmed by 0 bases and 2 bases, with 10 bases remaining between them. The CDR3 region is CASSQESGFNTEAFF. The DNA of the CDR3 is TGCGCCAGCAGCCAAGAAAGTGGCTTTAACACTGAAGCTTTCTTT.

This clone occurred a few times. The gene calls are TRBV20-1 and TRBJ2-1; D is possibly TRBD1 (5 bases). Trimming pared 6 bases from V and 9 bases from J, leaving 12 bases between. CDR3 length: 11 amino acids. The germline V gene encodes CDR1 DFQATT and CDR2 SNEGSKA (reference sequence). The CDR3 loop is CSAPQGFEQFF. Written as DNA, the CDR3 is TGCAGTGCGCCGCAGGGTTTTGAGCAGTTCTTC.

V usage is TRBV28 and J usage is TRBJ2-7, with a tentative D call TRBD1 (6 bases). Trimming stripped 7 bases from V and 4 bases from J, with 17 bases between. The CDR3 totals 14 residues. Germline CDR1 reads MDHEN; CDR2 reads SYDVKM. The CDR3 DNA is TGTGCCAGCATCGACAGGAGTAAGGCTTACGAGCAGTACTTC. Encoded protein: CASIDRSKAYEQYF. Based on the CDR3 plus reference TRBV28 and TRBJ2-7, the full variable domain is DVKVTQSSRYLVKRTGEKVFLECVQDMDHENMFWYRQDPGLGLRLIYFSYDVKMKEKGDIPEGYSVSREKKERFSLILESASTNQTSMYLCASIDRSKAYEQYFGPGTRLTVT.